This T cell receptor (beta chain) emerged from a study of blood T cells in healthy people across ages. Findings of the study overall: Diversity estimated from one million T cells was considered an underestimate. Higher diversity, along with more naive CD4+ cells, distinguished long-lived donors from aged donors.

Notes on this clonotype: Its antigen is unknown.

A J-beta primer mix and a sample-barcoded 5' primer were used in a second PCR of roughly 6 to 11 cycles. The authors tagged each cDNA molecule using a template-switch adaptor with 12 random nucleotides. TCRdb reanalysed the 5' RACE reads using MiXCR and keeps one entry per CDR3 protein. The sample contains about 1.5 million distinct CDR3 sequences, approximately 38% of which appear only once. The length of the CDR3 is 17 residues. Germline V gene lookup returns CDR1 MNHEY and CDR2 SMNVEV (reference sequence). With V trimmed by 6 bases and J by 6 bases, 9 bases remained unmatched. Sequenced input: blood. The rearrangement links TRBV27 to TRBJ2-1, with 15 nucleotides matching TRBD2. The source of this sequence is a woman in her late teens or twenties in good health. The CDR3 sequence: CASRHRGLAGGRNEQFF. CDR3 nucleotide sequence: TGTGCCAGCAGGCACCGAGGACTAGCGGGGGGGCGCAATGAGCAGTTCTTC.